Following are 7 T cell receptor beta chains from one sample sequenced in a study of blood T cell repertoires in COVID-19. Sequencing was performed with immunoSEQ multiplex PCR; in TCRdb, only in-frame clones are kept and a portion is missing. This sample carries approximately 280,000 clones, around 91% of them seen once, and the ten largest clones take under 15%. The sequencing sample was made of peripheral blood. Receptors were obtained from a woman in her sixties or seventies with acute or convalescent COVID-19.

This chain joins TRBV7-8 and TRBJ1-3; 8 bases agree with TRBD1. From germline, CDR1 is SGHVS and CDR2 FQNEAQ. The CDR3 spans 15 residues. J was trimmed by 7 bases and V by 5 bases; bases with no gene match: 10. CDR3 sequence: CASSPPGTGFNTIYF. The CDR3 bases are TGTGCCAGCAGCCCCCCCGGGACAGGCTTCAACACCATATATTTT. Full variable domain (remainder filled in from reference TRBV7-8 and TRBJ1-3): GAGVSQSPRYKVAKRGQDVALRCDPISGHVSLFWYQQALGQGPEFLTYFQNEAQLDKSGLPSDRFFAERPEGSVSTLKIQRTQQEDSAVYLCASSPPGTGFNTIYFGEGSWLTVV.

The rearrangement links TRBV18 to TRBJ1-6; 9 nucleotides align to TRBD1. Germline values: CDR1 KGHSH, CDR2 LQKENI. Germline trimming cut 3 bases from V and 8 bases from J; bases unmatched to any gene: 8. The CDR3 has 16 residues. Written as DNA, the CDR3 is TGTGCCAGCTCACCGGCCGGGACAGGGATCGATTCACCCCTCCACTTT. Translating it yields CASSPAGTGIDSPLHF. Full variable domain (remainder filled in from reference TRBV18 and TRBJ1-6): NAGVMQNPRHLVRRRGQEARLRCSPMKGHSHVYWYRQLPEEGLKFMVYLQKENIIDESGMPKERFSAEFPKEGPSILRIQQVVRGDSAAYFCASSPAGTGIDSPLHFGNGTRLTVT.

The chain uses TRBV5-8 and TRBJ1-2, with a possible D match to TRBD1 (5 bases). Germline CDR1 is SGHTS and CDR2 is YDEGEE. CDR3 length: 14 amino acids. Trimming removed 2 bases at V and 7 bases at J, with 15 bases between. The CDR3: CASSLVTGPGGYTF. The CDR3 nucleotides read TGTGCCAGCAGCTTAGTAACAGGACCGGGTGGCTACACCTTC. The full variable domain, with the rest looked up from reference TRBV5-8 and TRBJ1-2, is EAGVTQSPTHLIKTRGQQATLRCSPISGHTSVYWYQQALGLGLQFLLWYDEGEERNRGNFPPRFSGRQFPNYSSELNVNALELEDSALYLCASSLVTGPGGYTFGSGTRLTVV.

V usage is TRBV4-2 and J usage is TRBJ1-5; weak D call: TRBD1 (6 bases). CDR3 length equals 16 residues. V dropped 5 bases and J dropped 0 bases, with 14 bases sitting between them. CDR1 and CDR2 from the germline V gene are LGHNA and YNFKEQ. CDR3 residues: CASSNSGTHSNQPQHF. CDR3 DNA sequence: TGTGCCAGCAGCAACTCCGGGACACATAGCAATCAGCCCCAGCATTTT.

The chain is built from TRBV5-1 and TRBJ1-1, with D perhaps TRBD1 (6 bases). CDR3 size: 14 residues. Between the trimmed V and J ends, which lost 0 bases and 5 bases, there was a span of 11 bases. The germline V gene has CDR1 SGHRS and CDR2 YFSETQ. The CDR3 DNA sequence: TGCGCCAGCAGCTTGGAGGGAGGGGGTACTGAAGCTTTCTTT. This codes for CASSLEGGGTEAFF.

V and J are TRBV10-3 and TRBJ2-1, with TRBD2 matching over 15 bases. CDR3 length: 13 amino acids. Germline V gene data show CDR1 as ENHRY and CDR2 as SYGVKD. J gave up 12 bases and V 8 bases, and 5 bases lay outside the gene matches. DNA for the CDR3: TGTGCCATCGGACTAGCGGGGGGGCCTGCGCAGTTCTTC. It codes for CAIGLAGGPAQFF.

In its sample, this clone was seen a few times. This chain connects TRBV28 to TRBJ2-2; 7 nucleotides match TRBD1. V lost 5 bases and J lost 3; bases outside the gene matches: 9. CDR1 MDHEN and CDR2 SYDVKM come from the germline V gene. CDR3 length: 16 amino acids. The CDR3 nucleotides are TGTGCCAGCAGTCGATTTGGGACAGAAGACACCGGGGAGCTGTTTTTT. This sequence encodes CASSRFGTEDTGELFF.